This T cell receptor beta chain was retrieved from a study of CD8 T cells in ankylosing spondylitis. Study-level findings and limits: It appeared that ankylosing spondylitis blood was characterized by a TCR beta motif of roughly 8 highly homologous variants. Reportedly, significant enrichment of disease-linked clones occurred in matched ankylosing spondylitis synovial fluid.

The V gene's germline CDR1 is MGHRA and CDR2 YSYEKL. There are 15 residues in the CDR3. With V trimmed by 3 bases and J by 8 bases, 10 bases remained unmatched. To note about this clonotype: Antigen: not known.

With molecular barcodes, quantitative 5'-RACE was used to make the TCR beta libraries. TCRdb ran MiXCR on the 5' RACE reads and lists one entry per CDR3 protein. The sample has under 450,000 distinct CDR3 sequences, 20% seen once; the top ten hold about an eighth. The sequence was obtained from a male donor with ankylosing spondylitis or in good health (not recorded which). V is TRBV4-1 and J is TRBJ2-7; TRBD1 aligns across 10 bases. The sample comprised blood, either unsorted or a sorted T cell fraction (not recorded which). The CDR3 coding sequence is TGCGCCAGCAGCCAGAAGGGACAGGGGCCCGACAAGCAGTACTTC. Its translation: CASSQKGQGPDKQYF.